One and the same sample provided the 20 T cell receptor beta chains below, sequenced in a study of CD8 T cells in ankylosing spondylitis listed by TCRdb under 2017. Library construction relied on 5' RACE. TCRdb records Illumina HiSeq 2500 as the sequencer. TCRdb applied fastp at Q25 and MiXCR to the public reads, then kept only in-frame beta chains. Every distinct CDR3 protein forms one entry, paired with its most common genes and DNA. The sample yields about 450,000 distinct CDR3 sequences; 25% to 30% were counted once. About 0.89% of the sample is taken by the ten largest. No cognate antigen is known for these TCRs. Results and caveats for the whole study, not just this receptor: A TCR beta motif made up of several highly homologous amino acid variants appeared to be characteristic of blood from ankylosing spondylitis patients.

The sequencing input was blood, either unsorted or a sorted T cell fraction (not recorded which). The receptors stem from a male donor with ankylosing spondylitis.

This sequence joins TRBV20-1 and TRBJ1-2; D remains unclear. The germline CDR1 and CDR2 sequences are DFQATT and SNEGSKA (reference sequence). V was trimmed by 0 bases and J by 4 bases, leaving 12 bases between them. There are 14 residues in the CDR3. CDR3 nucleotide sequence: TGCAGTGCTAGAGACCATCTTAGACCCTATGGCTACACCTTC. Residues: CSARDHLRPYGYTF.

This clonotype was observed at least ten times. This chain links TRBV10-2 with TRBJ1-5; D call uncertain. Germline V CDR1 and CDR2: WSHSY, SAAADI. V was trimmed by 2 bases and J by 7 bases, leaving 12 bases between them. The CDR3 covers 14 residues. This CDR3 is CASSESGVGQPQHF. CDR3 nucleotide sequence: TGCGCCAGCAGTGAGAGCGGGGTGGGGCAGCCCCAGCATTTT.

The rearrangement joins TRBV7-2 to TRBJ2-1, with 14 bases lining up with TRBD2. CDR1 is SGHTA and CDR2 is FQGNSA in the germline V gene. V was clipped by 5 bases and J by 10 bases; unmatched bases: 7. The CDR3 length is 15 residues. The CDR3 loop reads CASSGKTSGRVEQFF. DNA of the CDR3: TGTGCCAGCAGCGGCAAGACTAGCGGGAGGGTCGAGCAGTTCTTC.

This clonotype was picked up a small number of times. The gene calls are TRBV7-2 and TRBJ2-1, with D hard to call. This CDR3 is 16 amino acids long. Between the trimmed V and J ends, which lost 5 bases and 4 bases, there was a span of 18 bases. From germline, CDR1 is SGHTA and CDR2 FQGNSA. This CDR3 is CASSRPLRKPYNEQFF. As DNA, the CDR3 is TGTGCCAGCAGCCGTCCCCTACGAAAACCTTACAATGAGCAGTTCTTC.

This clonotype was seen a handful of times. This chain links TRBV12-3 or TRBV12-4 with TRBJ1-5; D is possibly TRBD1 (5 bases). Deletions cut 3 bases from V and 7 bases from J, with 13 bases between. This CDR3 is 14 amino acids long. The CDR3 DNA follows: TGTGCCAGCAGTTTTTCTGGGGGTGAACAGCCCCAGCATTTT. It encodes CASSFSGGEQPQHF.

The gene calls are TRBV27 and TRBJ1-2; maybe TRBD1 (5 bases). Trimming removed 4 bases at V and 8 bases at J, with 11 bases between. The length of the CDR3 is 12 residues. Germline V CDR1 and CDR2: MNHEY, SMNVEV (reference sequence). DNA for the CDR3: TGTGCCAGCAGTTATTCAGGGCGAGGCTACACCTTC. Translating gives CASSYSGRGYTF.

This rearrangement joins TRBV12-3 or TRBV12-4 to TRBJ2-3; no firm D call. The CDR3 length is 12 residues. Deletions cut 5 bases from V and 6 bases from J, with 9 bases between. CDR3 sequence: CASSTRQDTQYF. CDR3 bases: TGTGCCAGCAGTACGCGCCAGGATACGCAGTATTTT.

This chain joins TRBV5-1 and TRBJ2-7; perhaps TRBD1 as D (5 bases). This CDR3 contains 15 residues. In germline, CDR1 is SGHRS, CDR2 YFSETQ. Trimming left V 5 bases short and J 0 bases short, with 15 bases between. The CDR3 protein is CASRPGATSSYEQYF. CDR3 nucleotides: TGCGCCAGCAGACCTGGGGCAACGAGCTCCTACGAGCAGTACTTC.

The chain is built from TRBV20-1 and TRBJ2-1, with 9 bases aligning to TRBD2. With V trimmed by 0 bases and J by 7 bases, 7 bases remained unmatched. The CDR3 is 15 residues long. Germline CDR1 is DFQATT and CDR2 is SNEGSKA (reference sequence). CDR3 DNA sequence: TGCAGTGCTAGAGACCTTAGCGGGAGTAGGAATGAGCAGTTCTTC. Its protein product is CSARDLSGSRNEQFF.

In its sample, this clonotype was seen a few times. V usage is TRBV11-2 and J usage is TRBJ2-1; 8 bases match TRBD2. Germline CDR1 SGHAT, CDR2 FQNNGV. The junction had 6 bases not matched to a gene; V was cut back by 4 bases and J by 4 bases. This CDR3 is built from 15 residues. The CDR3 sequence: CASSSKRERYNEQFF. The CDR3 DNA is TGTGCCAGCAGCTCCAAGCGGGAGCGGTACAATGAGCAGTTCTTC.

In its sample, this clonotype was seen a few times. This chain connects TRBV3-1 to TRBJ2-1, with D tentatively TRBD1 or TRBD2 (5 bases each). Per germline, CDR1 LGHDT and CDR2 YNNKEL (reference sequence). Trimming shortened V by 4 bases and J by 2 bases, and 18 bases separated the two germline ends. There are 17 residues in the CDR3. CDR3 residues: CASSPRWGILAYNEQFF. The CDR3 nucleotides read TGTGCCAGCAGCCCCCGATGGGGGATACTAGCCTACAATGAGCAGTTCTTC.

V and J are TRBV25-1 and TRBJ2-3; D is unresolved. The ends were cut back, 1 base at V and 5 bases at J, with 4 bases in the middle. Germline V gene lookup returns CDR1 MGHDK and CDR2 SYGVNS. CDR3 length: 12 amino acids. CDR3 bases: TGTGCCAGCAGTGAATCTGGAGATACGCAGTATTTT. Amino acid sequence: CASSESGDTQYF.

The chain is built from TRBV27 and TRBJ2-2; TRBD2 matches 7 bases. The CDR3 covers 16 residues. With 3 bases clipped from V and 2 bases from J, the junction kept 6 bases outside the gene matches. The germline gives CDR1 MNHEY, CDR2 SMNVEV (reference sequence). As DNA, the CDR3 is TGTGCCAGCAGTTTCCTCTCTAGCGGAAACACCGGGGAGCTGTTTTTT. It specifies CASSFLSSGNTGELFF.

In its sample, this clonotype was seen a few times. V is TRBV20-1 and J is TRBJ2-1; 8 bases match TRBD2. Germline V gene lookup returns CDR1 DFQATT and CDR2 SNEGSKA (reference sequence). CDR3 length: 14 residues. Trimming cost V 6 bases and J 0 bases; bases outside gene matches: 4. The CDR3 DNA reads TGCAGTGCCAATAGCGGGAACTCCTACAATGAGCAGTTCTTC. Translating it yields CSANSGNSYNEQFF.

The gene calls are TRBV4-1 and TRBJ2-2, with D perhaps matching TRBD1 (6 bases). The V gene's germline CDR1 is MGHRA and CDR2 YSYEKL. This CDR3 spans 15 amino acids. Deletions cut 2 bases from V and 6 bases from J, with 13 bases between. CDR3 DNA sequence: TGCGCCAGCAGCCAATCTCGGACAGTCTCCGGGGAGCTGTTTTTT. Residues: CASSQSRTVSGELFF.

This clonotype was observed a handful of times. J is TRBJ1-2 and V is TRBV7-9, with D possibly matching TRBD1 (5 bases). Trimming left V 1 base short and J 4 bases short, with 7 bases between. Per germline, CDR1 SEHNR and CDR2 FQNEAQ (reference sequence). The CDR3 has 13 residues. CDR3: CASSLEDSYGYTF. Here the CDR3 DNA reads TGTGCCAGCAGCTTAGAAGACAGCTATGGCTACACCTTC.

The CDR3 protein is CASGLVVGNEQFF. As DNA, the CDR3 is TGCGCCAGCGGTCTAGTTGTTGGCAATGAGCAGTTCTTC. The genes are TRBV5-1 and TRBJ2-1; D not resolved. The CDR3 is 13 residues long. Germline CDR1 and CDR2: SGHRS and YFSETQ. V was trimmed by 7 bases and J by 6 bases, leaving 14 bases between them.

This clonotype has just a few counts. The chain combines TRBV4-1 with TRBJ1-1; D might be TRBD1 (5 bases). Germline V gene lookup returns CDR1 MGHRA and CDR2 YSYEKL. V was cut by 1 base and J by 0 bases, with 21 bases left in between. The length of the CDR3 is 19 residues. The CDR3 loop reads CASSQGFRGGAMMNTEAFF. In DNA, the CDR3 is TGCGCCAGCAGCCAAGGGTTCCGGGGAGGGGCTATGATGAACACTGAAGCTTTCTTT.

The chain is built from TRBV5-5 and TRBJ2-1, with TRBD2 matching over 13 bases. The CDR3 sequence is 14 residues long. Germline loops: CDR1 SGHKS, CDR2 YYEKEE (reference sequence). V trimming: 10 bases; J trimming: 6 bases; junction bases outside the gene matches: 7. CDR3 nucleotides: TGTGCCGGCGGACTAGCGGGAGTCTTCAATGAGCAGTTCTTC. Translation: CAGGLAGVFNEQFF. Supplemented by reference TRBV5-5 and TRBJ2-1, the full variable domain reads DAGVTQSPTHLIKTRGQQVTLRCSPISGHKSVSWYQQVLGQGPQFIFQYYEKEERGRGNFPDRFSARQFPNYSSELNVNALLLGDSALYLCAGGLAGVFNEQFFGPGTRLTVL.

The rearrangement joins TRBV3-1 to TRBJ2-1, with 7 nucleotides matching TRBD1. Germline assignment: CDR1 LGHDT and CDR2 YNNKEL (reference sequence). The CDR3 extends over 14 amino acids. The J segment lost 7 bases and the V segment lost 4 bases, leaving 7 bases of the junction unmatched. The CDR3 spells CASSLHRGRNEQFF. The CDR3 coding sequence is TGTGCCAGCAGCCTGCACAGGGGACGGAATGAGCAGTTCTTC.